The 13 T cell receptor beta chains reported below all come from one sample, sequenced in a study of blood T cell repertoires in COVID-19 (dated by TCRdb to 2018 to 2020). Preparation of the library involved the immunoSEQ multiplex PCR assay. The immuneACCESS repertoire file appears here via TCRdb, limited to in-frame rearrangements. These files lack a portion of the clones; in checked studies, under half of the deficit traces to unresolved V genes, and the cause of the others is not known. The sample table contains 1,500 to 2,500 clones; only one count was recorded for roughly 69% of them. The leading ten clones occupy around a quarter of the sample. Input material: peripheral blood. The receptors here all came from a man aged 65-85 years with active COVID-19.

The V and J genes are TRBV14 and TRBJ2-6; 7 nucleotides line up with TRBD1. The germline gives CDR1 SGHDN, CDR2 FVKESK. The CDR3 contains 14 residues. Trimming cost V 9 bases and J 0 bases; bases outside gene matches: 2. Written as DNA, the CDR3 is TGTGCCAGGACAGGGCCCTCTGGGGCCAACGTCCTGACTTTC. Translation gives CARTGPSGANVLTF.

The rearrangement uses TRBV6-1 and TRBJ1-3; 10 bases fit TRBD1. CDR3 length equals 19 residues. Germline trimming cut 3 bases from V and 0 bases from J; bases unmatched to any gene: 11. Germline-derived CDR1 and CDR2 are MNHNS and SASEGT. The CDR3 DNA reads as TGTGCCAGCAGTGATACCGGGACAGGGGCCGCCGTCTCTGGAAACACCATATATTTT. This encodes CASSDTGTGAAVSGNTIYF.

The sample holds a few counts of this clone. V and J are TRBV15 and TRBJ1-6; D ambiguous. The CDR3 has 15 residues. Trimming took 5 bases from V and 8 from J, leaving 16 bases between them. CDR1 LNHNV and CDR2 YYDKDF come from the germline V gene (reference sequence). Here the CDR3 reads CATSGEGSADSPLHF. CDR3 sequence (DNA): TGTGCCACCAGCGGGGAAGGGAGTGCGGATTCACCCCTCCACTTT.

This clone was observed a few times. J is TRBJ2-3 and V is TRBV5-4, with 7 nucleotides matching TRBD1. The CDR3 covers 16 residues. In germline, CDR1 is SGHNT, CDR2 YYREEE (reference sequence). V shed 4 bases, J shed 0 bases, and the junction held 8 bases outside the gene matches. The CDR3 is CASSGDRHASTDTQYF. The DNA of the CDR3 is TGTGCCAGCAGCGGGGACAGACATGCTAGCACAGATACGCAGTATTTT.

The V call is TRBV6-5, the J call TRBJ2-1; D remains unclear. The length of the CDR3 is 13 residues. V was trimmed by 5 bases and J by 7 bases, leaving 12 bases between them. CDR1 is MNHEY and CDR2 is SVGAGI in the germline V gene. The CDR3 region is CASSPGSSNEQFF. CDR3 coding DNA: TGTGCCAGCAGTCCAGGATCAAGTAATGAGCAGTTCTTC.

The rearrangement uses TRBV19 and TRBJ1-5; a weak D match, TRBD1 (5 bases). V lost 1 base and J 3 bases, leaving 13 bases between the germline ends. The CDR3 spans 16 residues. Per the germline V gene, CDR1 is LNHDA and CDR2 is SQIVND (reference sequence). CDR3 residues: CASSIGGAGFNQPQHF. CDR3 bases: TGTGCCAGTAGTATAGGTGGGGCAGGGTTCAATCAGCCCCAGCATTTT.

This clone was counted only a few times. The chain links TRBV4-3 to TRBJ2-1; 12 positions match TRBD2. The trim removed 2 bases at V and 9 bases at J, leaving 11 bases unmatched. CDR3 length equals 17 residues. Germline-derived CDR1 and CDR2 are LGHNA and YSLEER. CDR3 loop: CASSQLLAGGPDGEQFF. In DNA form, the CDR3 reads TGCGCCAGCAGCCAATTGCTAGCGGGAGGGCCCGATGGTGAGCAGTTCTTC.

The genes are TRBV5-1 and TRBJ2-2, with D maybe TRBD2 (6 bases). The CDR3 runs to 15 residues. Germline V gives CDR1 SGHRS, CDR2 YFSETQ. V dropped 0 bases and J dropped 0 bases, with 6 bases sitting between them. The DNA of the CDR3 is TGCGCCAGCAGCTTGGGACTAGCGAACACCGGGGAGCTGTTTTTT. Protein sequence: CASSLGLANTGELFF.

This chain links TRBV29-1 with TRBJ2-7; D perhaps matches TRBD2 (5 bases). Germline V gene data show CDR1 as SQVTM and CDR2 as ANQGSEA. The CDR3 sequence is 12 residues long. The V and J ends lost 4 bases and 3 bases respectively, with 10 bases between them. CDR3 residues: CSVVYGDYEQYF. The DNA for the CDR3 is TGCAGCGTTGTTTACGGGGACTACGAGCAGTACTTC.

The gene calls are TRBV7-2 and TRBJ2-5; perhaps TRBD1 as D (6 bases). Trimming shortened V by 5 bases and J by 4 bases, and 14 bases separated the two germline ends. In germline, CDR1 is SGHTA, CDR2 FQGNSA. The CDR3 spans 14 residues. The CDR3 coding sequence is TGTGCCAGCAGCGAGGGGGTAGGGAGAGAGACCCAGTACTTC. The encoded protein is CASSEGVGRETQYF.

The CDR3 sequence: CATSARAGANYGYTF. In DNA form, the CDR3 reads TGTGCCACCAGTGCACGGGCAGGGGCCAACTATGGCTACACCTTC. The V call is TRBV24-1, the J call TRBJ1-2, with D possibly TRBD1 on 6 matching bases. Germline CDR1 is KGHDR and CDR2 is SFDVKD. This CDR3 has 15 amino acids. V dropped 5 bases and J dropped 2 bases, with 14 bases sitting between them.

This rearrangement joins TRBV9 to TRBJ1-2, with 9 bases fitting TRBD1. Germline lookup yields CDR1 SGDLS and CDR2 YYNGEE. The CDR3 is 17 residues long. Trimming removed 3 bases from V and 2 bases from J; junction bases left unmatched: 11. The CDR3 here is CASSGRDRDHINYGYTF. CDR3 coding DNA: TGTGCCAGCAGCGGCCGGGACAGGGACCACATCAACTATGGCTACACCTTC.

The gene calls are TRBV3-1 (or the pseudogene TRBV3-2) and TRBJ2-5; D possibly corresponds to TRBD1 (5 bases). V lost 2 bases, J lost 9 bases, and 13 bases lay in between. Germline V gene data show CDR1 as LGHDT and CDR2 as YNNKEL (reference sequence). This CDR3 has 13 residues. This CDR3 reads CASSQLQGAAQYF. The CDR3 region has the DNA TGTGCCAGCAGCCAACTTCAGGGCGCGGCCCAGTACTTC.